Below, one TCR beta chain is given with its context. As yet, its antigen is unknown. Sorting gave populations that all exceeded 98% purity. These data belong to a study of beta chain features in type 1 diabetes. Study-wide findings and caveats: The analysis here could not establish whether HLA type shapes TCRB rearrangement. Insertions were fewer and deletions more numerous at VDJ junctions in type 1 diabetes patients.

The V and J ends lost 6 bases and 0 bases, in that order; junction bases with no gene match: 7. Germline-derived CDR1 and CDR2 are PRHDT and FYEKMQ (reference sequence). The CDR3 length is 16 residues. Expressed TCRB transcripts got sequenced, as all isolated RNA was reverse transcribed. It was found that naive, central memory and regulatory T cell samples averaged about 3.5 million reads. Assay: immunoSEQ multiplex PCR; the TCRdb copy retains only in-frame clones and omits some. The data hold about 360,000 clones, with approximately 12% observed a single time. The chain uses TRBV13 and TRBJ2-2; 7 nucleotides match TRBD1. The sequence was obtained from a man aged 18 to 30 in good health. Sequences were obtained from naive CD4+ T cells from blood. The DNA for the CDR3 is TGTGCCAGCAGACCTACAGGGGTCGCGAACACCGGGGAGCTGTTTTTT. Protein: CASRPTGVANTGELFF.